These 15 T cell receptor beta chains were sequenced from one sample in a study of Ad26.COV2.S vaccination and SARS-CoV-2 variants. Clones were sequenced by immunoSEQ multiplex PCR, and TCRdb holds only the in-frame ones, with some missing. This sample has about 400,000 clones; around nine tenths occur once, and the top ten carry approximately 3.7%. Described treatment: some 20 received Ad26.COV2.S at low or high dose, single or two shots; several received placebo; per-sample allocation not given. Sampling occurred on day 63 after the first vaccine or placebo injection. Material: peripheral blood, obtained in a trial of Ad26.COV2.S vaccine versus placebo. Receptors were obtained from a person between 18 and 60 years old who received the Ad26.COV2.S COVID-19 vaccine or a placebo.

This rearrangement joins TRBV5-6 to TRBJ1-1; no firm D call. Per the germline V gene, CDR1 is SGHDT and CDR2 is YYEEEE. The CDR3 runs to 13 residues. The ends were cut back, 3 bases at V and 7 bases at J, with 13 bases in the middle. CDR3 loop: CASSYGRTVEAFF. CDR3 DNA sequence: TGTGCCAGCAGCTACGGGCGGACGGTTGAAGCTTTCTTT.

In DNA form, the CDR3 reads TGTGCTAGTGGGACGGAACCAAGACACGAGCAGTACTTC. It is translated as CASGTEPRHEQYF. The V gene is TRBV12-5, the J gene TRBJ2-7, with no clear D. Germline lookup yields CDR1 LGHNT and CDR2 FRNRAP. The CDR3 has 13 residues. V was cut by 6 bases and J by 5 bases, with 14 bases left in between.

The genes are TRBV2 and TRBJ1-1; D possibly corresponds to TRBD1 (5 bases). The CDR3 is 14 amino acids. Germline assignment: CDR1 SNHLY and CDR2 FYNNEI. Trimming removed 3 bases from V and 4 bases from J, with 12 bases in between. Here the CDR3 DNA reads TGTGCCAGCAGTGAGGGGGGAGTGGGCACTGAAGCTTTCTTT. Protein sequence: CASSEGGVGTEAFF.

The V and J genes are TRBV3-1 (or the pseudogene TRBV3-2) and TRBJ1-4; 7 bases align to TRBD1. The CDR3 extends over 16 amino acids. V shed 3 bases, J shed 7 bases, and the junction held 11 bases outside the gene matches. Germline CDR1 is LGHDT and CDR2 is YNNKEL (reference sequence). The CDR3 sequence is CASSQRSGGAGEKLFF. CDR3 in DNA: TGTGCCAGCAGCCAGAGATCAGGGGGGGCAGGTGAAAAACTGTTTTTT.

The V gene is TRBV7-6, the J gene TRBJ2-1; possible D gene TRBD1, 7 bases. The ends were cut back, 2 bases at V and 9 bases at J, with 14 bases in the middle. Germline lookup yields CDR1 SGHVS and CDR2 FNYEAQ. The CDR3 has 14 residues. CDR3 DNA sequence: TGTGCCAGCAGCTTATCGAGACAGGGAGGTGAGCAGTTCTTC. Protein sequence: CASSLSRQGGEQFF.

The chain uses TRBV7-2 and TRBJ1-5, with D unclear. V was shortened by 3 bases and J by 3 bases, with 9 bases between the two germline ends. Looked up from germline, CDR1 is SGHTA and CDR2 is FQGNSA. This CDR3 spans 14 amino acids. The CDR3 DNA reads as TGTGCCAGCAGCTTCGTGCAGTCCAATCAGCCCCAGCATTTT. This gives the protein CASSFVQSNQPQHF.

The V call is TRBV14, the J call TRBJ1-2, with 7 bases fitting TRBD1. J gave up 5 bases and V 1 base, and 4 bases lay outside the gene matches. The CDR3 is made up of 14 amino acids. The germline V gene has CDR1 SGHDN and CDR2 FVKESK. This CDR3 is CASSQVQGGYGYTF. CDR3 DNA sequence: TGTGCCAGCAGCCAAGTCCAGGGGGGATATGGCTACACCTTC.

V usage is TRBV6-6 and J usage is TRBJ2-3; 8 bases align to TRBD2. After removal of 0 bases from V and 4 bases from J, the junction contained 6 bases not matched to a gene. From germline, CDR1 is MNHNY and CDR2 SVGAGI (reference sequence). CDR3 length: 16 amino acids. CDR3 region: CASSYSWTSRPDTQYF. CDR3 nucleotide sequence: TGTGCCAGCAGTTACTCGTGGACTAGCCGACCAGATACGCAGTATTTT.

The CDR3 DNA sequence: TGCGCCAGCAGTGAGTTCGGGGAAGCTTTCTTT. Protein: CASSEFGEAFF. The gene calls are TRBV10-1 and TRBJ1-1; unclear D gene. Germline V gives CDR1 WNHNN, CDR2 SYGVQD (reference sequence). This CDR3 spans 11 amino acids. Between the trimmed V and J ends, which lost 1 base and 8 bases, there was a span of 5 bases.

The gene calls are TRBV3-1 (or the pseudogene TRBV3-2) and TRBJ1-3; D may be TRBD1 (5 bases). V was pared by 4 bases and J by 3 bases, with 10 bases between. The germline V gene has CDR1 LGHDT and CDR2 YNNKEL (reference sequence). This CDR3 comprises 14 residues. As DNA, the CDR3 is TGTGCCAGCAGCCCCGCCAGGGTTGGAAACACCATATATTTT. Its translation: CASSPARVGNTIYF.

The rearrangement joins TRBV2 to TRBJ1-6, with a possible D match to TRBD1 (5 bases). Trimming stripped 5 bases from V and 7 bases from J, with 15 bases between. Germline-derived CDR1 and CDR2 are SNHLY and FYNNEI. The CDR3 is 15 residues long. In DNA form, the CDR3 reads TGTGCCAGCAGTTTTACCGACGGGGGGAATTCACCCCTCCACTTT. Protein: CASSFTDGGNSPLHF.

This sequence joins TRBV12-3 or TRBV12-4 and TRBJ1-1; D uncertain. V was cut by 3 bases and J by 0 bases, with 5 bases left in between. This CDR3 has 13 amino acids. CDR3 loop: CASSFGMNTEAFF. CDR3 DNA: TGTGCCAGCAGTTTCGGGATGAACACTGAAGCTTTCTTT.

The chain is built from TRBV28 and TRBJ2-3; no clear D. With 7 bases removed from V and 0 bases from J, the gap between germline ends came to 2 bases. Germline values: CDR1 MDHEN, CDR2 SYDVKM. CDR3 length: 11 residues. In DNA form, the CDR3 reads TGTGCCAGCACTAGCACAGATACGCAGTATTTT. It codes for CASTSTDTQYF. Full variable domain (outside the CDR3, taken from reference TRBV28 and TRBJ2-3): DVKVTQSSRYLVKRTGEKVFLECVQDMDHENMFWYRQDPGLGLRLIYFSYDVKMKEKGDIPEGYSVSREKKERFSLILESASTNQTSMYLCASTSTDTQYFGPGTRLTVL.

V gene TRBV4-1 combines with J gene TRBJ1-1; TRBD1 aligns across 8 bases. In germline, CDR1 is MGHRA, CDR2 YSYEKL. The CDR3 runs to 14 residues. J gave up 2 bases and V 5 bases, and 4 bases lay outside the gene matches. The CDR3 DNA is TGCGCCAGCAGCTTGGACAGGGACAACACTGAAGCTTTCTTT. Translated: CASSLDRDNTEAFF.

This chain joins TRBV19 and TRBJ2-5, with 7 positions matching TRBD1. The CDR3 has 15 amino acids. V was clipped by 3 bases and J by 5 bases; unmatched bases: 9. Germline CDR1 reads LNHDA; CDR2 reads SQIVND (reference sequence). The CDR3 here is CASSMRQGRSETQYF. The DNA for the CDR3 is TGTGCCAGTAGTATGCGACAGGGAAGGTCGGAGACCCAGTACTTC.